These 32 T cell receptor beta chains share one sample of origin, sequenced in a study of CD8+ T cells in alopecia areata. Extraction of RNA preceded its reverse transcription into cDNA, which served as the sequencing template. The assay was immunoSEQ multiplex PCR, and TCRdb's table has in-frame clones only and misses some. The sample consists of 50,000 to 70,000 clones, about 40% of them appearing once. Source material: NKG2D-low CD8+ T cells sorted from blood. Receptor source: a human donor with alopecia areata.

The chain has TRBV27 and TRBJ2-1; 7 nucleotides line up with TRBD2. J gave up 3 bases and V 2 bases, and 4 bases lay outside the gene matches. CDR3 length: 15 amino acids. Germline V gene data show CDR1 as MNHEY and CDR2 as SMNVEV (reference sequence). CDR3 protein: CASSLGGRVYNEQFF. The CDR3 region has the DNA TGTGCCAGCAGTTTAGGGGGGAGGGTCTACAATGAGCAGTTCTTC.

The J gene is TRBJ2-7, the V gene TRBV2; D ambiguous. Germline V gives CDR1 SNHLY, CDR2 FYNNEI. This CDR3 spans 12 amino acids. Trimming left V 4 bases short and J 3 bases short, with 7 bases between. The DNA of the CDR3 is TGTGCCAGCAGTGTCGAATACTACGAGCAGTACTTC. Residues: CASSVEYYEQYF.

This rearrangement joins TRBV19 to TRBJ1-5; D unclear. The CDR3 is 14 amino acids. CDR1 is LNHDA, CDR2 SQIVND, per germline (reference sequence). Trimming took 1 base from V and 0 from J, leaving 4 bases between them. This CDR3 is CASSIVGSNQPQHF. CDR3 nucleotides: TGTGCCAGTAGTATAGTGGGTAGCAATCAGCCCCAGCATTTT.

The J gene is TRBJ2-3, the V gene TRBV6-1; D uncertain. This CDR3 has 12 amino acids. Trimming took 10 bases from V and 6 from J, leaving 14 bases between them. Germline V lookup: CDR1 MNHNS, CDR2 SASEGT. The chain's CDR3 is CAILSPRDTQYF. The CDR3 bases are TGTGCCATCTTAAGCCCGCGGGATACGCAGTATTTT.

This clone was observed a handful of times. J is TRBJ2-1 and V is TRBV19; no clear D gene. Germline loops: CDR1 LNHDA, CDR2 SQIVND (reference sequence). The CDR3 covers 13 residues. V was clipped by 6 bases and J by 4 bases, with 10 bases between them. The CDR3 here is CASSVTEYNEQFF. The DNA of the CDR3 is TGTGCCAGTAGCGTTACCGAATACAATGAGCAGTTCTTC. The variable domain in full, completed from reference TRBV19 and TRBJ2-1, reads DGGITQSPKYLFRKEGQNVTLSCEQNLNHDAMYWYRQDPGQGLRLIYYSQIVNDFQKGDIAEGYSVSREKKESFPLTVTSAQKNPTAFYLCASSVTEYNEQFFGPGTRLTVL.

The chain links TRBV9 to TRBJ2-1; D unresolved. The CDR3 spans 13 residues. Trimming took off 4 bases at V and 8 bases at J, with 13 bases between the two ends. In germline, CDR1 is SGDLS, CDR2 YYNGEE. CDR3 nucleotides: TGTGCCAGCAGCCTCCCCCCCGGCCATGAGCAGTTCTTC. As protein: CASSLPPGHEQFF.

The sample holds a few counts of this clone. The chain employs TRBV11-2 and TRBJ2-3; 9 nucleotides match TRBD1. The V gene's germline CDR1 is SGHAT and CDR2 FQNNGV. This CDR3 spans 15 amino acids. J gave up 3 bases and V 3 bases, and 4 bases lay outside the gene matches. This CDR3 reads CASSLGQGKTDTQYF. CDR3 nucleotide sequence: TGTGCCAGCAGCTTGGGACAGGGAAAAACAGATACGCAGTATTTT. The full variable domain, with the rest looked up from reference TRBV11-2 and TRBJ2-3, is EAGVAQSPRYKIIEKRQSVAFWCNPISGHATLYWYQQILGQGPKLLIQFQNNGVVDDSQLPKDRFSAERLKGVDSTLKIQPAKLEDSAVYLCASSLGQGKTDTQYFGPGTRLTVL.

In this sample, this clone turned up a few times. This chain uses TRBV19 with TRBJ2-7, with D possibly called TRBD1 or TRBD2 (5 bases each). The V gene's germline CDR1 is LNHDA and CDR2 SQIVND (reference sequence). The CDR3 has 14 amino acids. V lost 6 bases and J 5 bases, leaving 17 bases between the germline ends. CDR3 region: CASRGPATPDEQYF. In DNA, the CDR3 is TGTGCCAGTAGGGGACCCGCGACCCCTGACGAGCAGTACTTC.

This clone has a handful of counts. This chain joins TRBV7-9 and TRBJ1-1, with TRBD1 matching 9 bases. Germline assignment: CDR1 SEHNR and CDR2 FQNEAQ (reference sequence). The ends lost 4 bases at V and 1 base at J; junction bases unmatched: 4. There are 15 residues in the CDR3. The chain's CDR3 is CASSSPGQGNTEAFF. In DNA form, the CDR3 reads TGTGCCAGCAGCTCCCCGGGACAGGGGAACACTGAAGCTTTCTTT.

The chain has TRBV29-1 and TRBJ2-5; D unclear. The V gene's germline CDR1 is SQVTM and CDR2 ANQGSEA. The CDR3 is made up of 16 amino acids. The V end lost 0 bases, the J end lost 5 bases, and 19 bases lay between the germline ends. The CDR3 DNA sequence: TGCAGCGTTGAAGAATGGGCCGCGGCCCCTCGGGAGACCCAGTACTTC. Residues: CSVEEWAAAPRETQYF.

The chain uses TRBV11-2 and TRBJ2-7, with 9 bases identical to TRBD1. Germline-derived CDR1 and CDR2 are SGHAT and FQNNGV. With V trimmed by 6 bases and J by 5 bases, 11 bases remained unmatched. The CDR3 extends over 15 amino acids. CDR3 DNA: TGTGCCAGCAGTTACTCGGGACAGGGAATAGACGAGCAGTACTTC. Translating it yields CASSYSGQGIDEQYF.

The chain has TRBV19 and TRBJ2-6; tentatively, D is TRBD2 (6 bases). V gave up 7 bases and J gave up 11 bases, with 15 bases separating them. Germline V gene data show CDR1 as LNHDA and CDR2 as SQIVND (reference sequence). CDR3 length: 13 amino acids. CDR3 region: CASTPGASHVLTF. The CDR3 bases are TGTGCCAGTACCCCGGGAGCGTCTCACGTCCTGACTTTC.

The chain combines TRBV14 with TRBJ2-5; D is unclear. Trimming removed 2 bases at V and 5 bases at J, with 9 bases between. The CDR3 has 13 amino acids. Germline V gene data show CDR1 as SGHDN and CDR2 as FVKESK. The CDR3 loop is CASSQNGWETQYF. The CDR3 nucleotides are TGTGCCAGCAGCCAAAATGGGTGGGAGACCCAGTACTTC. Drawing the rest from reference TRBV14 and TRBJ2-5, the complete variable domain is EAGVTQFPSHSVIEKGQTVTLRCDPISGHDNLYWYRRVMGKEIKFLLHFVKESKQDESGMPNNRFLAERTGGTYSTLKVQPAELEDSGVYFCASSQNGWETQYFGPGTRLLVL.

The CDR3 protein is CASSGILAFSVDTQYF. DNA for the CDR3: TGCGCCAGCAGCGGCATCCTAGCGTTTTCCGTTGATACGCAGTATTTT. This chain uses TRBV4-1 with TRBJ2-3, with TRBD2 as a possible D gene (6 bases). Germline V gene sequence: CDR1 MGHRA, CDR2 YSYEKL. There are 16 residues in the CDR3. V was shortened by 5 bases and J by 6 bases, with 21 bases between the two germline ends.

The rearrangement uses TRBV13 and TRBJ1-1; unclear D gene. This CDR3 contains 13 residues. The germline V gene has CDR1 PRHDT and CDR2 FYEKMQ (reference sequence). Trimming pared 4 bases from V and 4 bases from J, leaving 10 bases between. CDR3: CASSSQEGTEAFF. In nucleotides, the CDR3 is TGTGCCAGCAGCTCCCAGGAGGGCACTGAAGCTTTCTTT.

This clone was seen more than once but under ten times. The chain combines TRBV9 with TRBJ1-3, with D maybe TRBD1 (5 bases). The CDR3 sequence is 13 residues long. With 4 bases removed from V and 8 bases from J, the gap between germline ends came to 13 bases. In germline, CDR1 is SGDLS, CDR2 YYNGEE. The CDR3 DNA reads TGTGCCAGCAGCCTCACGGGGGGTGACACCATATATTTT. Encoded protein: CASSLTGGDTIYF.

This chain joins TRBV29-1 and TRBJ1-1; no definite D call. Germline V CDR1 and CDR2: SQVTM, ANQGSEA. The CDR3 extends over 12 amino acids. The CDR3 is CRAQARDTEAFF. CDR3 nucleotide sequence: TGCAGGGCTCAGGCGAGAGACACTGAAGCTTTCTTT. Based on the CDR3 plus reference TRBV29-1 and TRBJ1-1, the full variable domain is SAVISQKPSRDICQRGTSLTIQCQVDSQVTMMFWYRQQPGQSLTLIATANQGSEATYESGFVIDKFPISRPNLTFSTLTVSNMSPEDSSIYLCRAQARDTEAFFGQGTRLTVV.

This clone has a handful of counts. CDR3 nucleotide sequence: TGCAGCGTTGCCCCTAGCGGTCTGAACACCGGGGAGCTGTTTTTT. Translating gives CSVAPSGLNTGELFF. The chain has TRBV29-1 and TRBJ2-2; 7 positions agree with TRBD2. The CDR3 covers 15 residues. The V segment lost 4 bases and the J segment 1 base; nucleotides outside the gene matches: 6. Germline loops: CDR1 SQVTM, CDR2 ANQGSEA.

This clone was recorded once. This chain joins TRBV5-1 and TRBJ2-3; 10 nucleotides align to TRBD1. The CDR3 contains 16 residues. V trimming: 0 bases; J trimming: 5 bases; junction bases outside the gene matches: 6. Germline CDR1 is SGHRS and CDR2 is YFSETQ. CDR3 loop: CASSLGFGTGEDTQYF. The CDR3 nucleotides read TGCGCCAGCAGCTTGGGTTTCGGGACAGGGGAAGATACGCAGTATTTT.

In its sample, this clone was seen a few times. This sequence joins TRBV29-1 and TRBJ1-2, with D hard to call. Germline V gene sequence: CDR1 SQVTM, CDR2 ANQGSEA. The CDR3 covers 12 residues. The V and J ends lost 6 bases and 5 bases respectively, with 13 bases between them. CDR3 loop: CSVDLDPYGYTF. The CDR3 region has the DNA TGCAGCGTAGATTTAGACCCTTATGGCTACACCTTC.

This chain uses TRBV29-1 with TRBJ1-2; D is uncertain. The germline CDR1 and CDR2 sequences are SQVTM and ANQGSEA. This CDR3 is 11 amino acids long. V was shortened by 7 bases and J by 9 bases, with 15 bases between the two germline ends. The DNA of the CDR3 is TGCAGCGCTCTGACGGTATATAGCTACACCTTC. Its protein product is CSALTVYSYTF.

This chain uses TRBV5-4 with TRBJ2-1, with TRBD2 matching 7 bases. This CDR3 is 17 amino acids long. V shed 0 bases and J 4 bases; nucleotides not matched to a gene: 10. Germline CDR1 and CDR2: SGHNT and YYREEE (reference sequence). CDR3 sequence (DNA): TGTGCCAGCAGCTTGGGAAGCGGGGACCCCCCTTACAATGAGCAGTTCTTC. This encodes CASSLGSGDPPYNEQFF.

The chain is built from TRBV7-3 and TRBJ1-1, with D unresolved. Per germline, CDR1 SGHTA and CDR2 FQGTGA. This CDR3 has 13 amino acids. V lost 1 base and J 3 bases, leaving 6 bases between the germline ends. Here the CDR3 DNA reads TGTGCCAGCAGCTTAAGGCTCGACACTGAAGCTTTCTTT. As protein: CASSLRLDTEAFF.

The chain links TRBV20-1 to TRBJ2-1; D gene ambiguous. Germline V gene data show CDR1 as DFQATT and CDR2 as SNEGSKA (reference sequence). Trimming took 5 bases from V and 4 from J, leaving 6 bases between them. This CDR3 region has 11 residues. CDR3 sequence (DNA): TGCAGTGCTGAGTTTTACAATGAGCAGTTCTTC. It translates to CSAEFYNEQFF.

This sequence joins TRBV4-3 and TRBJ2-3; D assignment may be TRBD1 or TRBD2 (5 bases each). In germline, CDR1 is LGHNA, CDR2 YSLEER. CDR3 length: 16 amino acids. Trimming removed 3 bases from V and 2 bases from J, with 15 bases in between. This chain's CDR3 is CASSQHTGRITDTQYF. CDR3 sequence (DNA): TGCGCCAGCAGCCAGCACACGGGGCGCATCACAGATACGCAGTATTTT.

This chain joins TRBV6-6 and TRBJ2-5; 7 positions match TRBD1. The germline CDR1 and CDR2 sequences are MNHNY and SVGAGI (reference sequence). CDR3 length: 13 residues. J lost 2 bases, V lost 10 bases, and 7 bases had no gene match. The CDR3 protein is CATQGDRQETQYF. The CDR3 region has the DNA TGTGCCACCCAAGGGGACAGACAAGAGACCCAGTACTTC.

The J gene is TRBJ1-2, the V gene TRBV28, with 7 bases identical to TRBD1. This CDR3 is built from 14 residues. CDR1 is MDHEN and CDR2 is SYDVKM in the germline V gene. Trimming removed 6 bases from V and 6 bases from J; junction bases left unmatched: 10. The CDR3 DNA sequence: TGTGCCAGCAGGCGACAGGGCAAGCCTCATGGCTACACCTTC. It codes for CASRRQGKPHGYTF.

The sample holds a few counts of this clone. The V gene is TRBV29-1, the J gene TRBJ2-7; TRBD2 matches 7 bases. The junction had 8 bases not matched to a gene; V was cut back by 5 bases and J by 4 bases. The CDR3 extends over 13 amino acids. Germline lookup yields CDR1 SQVTM and CDR2 ANQGSEA. In nucleotides, the CDR3 is TGCAGCGTTTCGGCGGGAGATCGGTACGAGCAGTACTTC. Translation gives CSVSAGDRYEQYF.

CDR3: CASSLGVAVYEQYF. The CDR3 region has the DNA TGTGCCAGCAGCTTAGGGGTAGCGGTCTACGAGCAGTACTTC. The chain combines TRBV11-2 with TRBJ2-7; TRBD2 is a possible D gene (6 bases). The germline V and J ends were trimmed by 1 base and 3 bases, with 10 bases remaining between them. The CDR3 spans 14 residues. Germline values: CDR1 SGHAT, CDR2 FQNNGV.

V gene TRBV5-1 combines with J gene TRBJ1-2; 8 nucleotides line up with TRBD1. This CDR3 region has 17 residues. The germline V gene encodes CDR1 SGHRS and CDR2 YFSETQ. Unmatched junction bases numbered 15, after V lost 6 bases and J lost 2 bases. The CDR3 region has the DNA TGCGCCAGCACATCCCACAACCGACAGGGGAAAAACTATGGCTACACCTTC. Its protein product is CASTSHNRQGKNYGYTF.

The V call is TRBV7-2, the J call TRBJ2-2; 9 bases align to TRBD1. CDR3 size: 16 residues. After removal of 1 base from V and 8 bases from J, the junction contained 8 bases not matched to a gene. In germline, CDR1 is SGHTA, CDR2 FQGNSA. CDR3: CASSLGLRQGEGELFF. Written as DNA, the CDR3 is TGTGCCAGCAGCTTAGGTCTGAGACAGGGGGAGGGGGAGCTGTTTTTT.

This clone has only a few counts. This sequence joins TRBV5-1 and TRBJ2-3; perhaps TRBD2 as D (6 bases). Germline V gene data show CDR1 as SGHRS and CDR2 as YFSETQ. This CDR3 is built from 15 residues. Trimming took off 0 bases at V and 4 bases at J, with 12 bases between the two ends. CDR3 nucleotides: TGCGCCAGCAGCTTGGCAGGGCGGGGACCAGATACGCAGTATTTT. Amino acid sequence: CASSLAGRGPDTQYF.